This T cell receptor beta chain was sequenced during a study of blood T cells in healthy people across ages. General study results and limits: Naive CD4+ cell counts and diversity both ran higher in long-lived than in aged donors. Diversity figures based on one million T cells were deemed too low.

For the second PCR, which ran for roughly 6 to 11 cycles, a sample-barcoded 5' primer and a J-beta primer mix were used. Each cDNA molecule, via a template-switch adaptor with 12 random nucleotides, was tagged. MiXCR, applied by TCRdb to the 5' RACE reads, yields one record per CDR3 protein. The sample yields roughly 730,000 distinct CDR3 sequences, just over 55% seen once. Each sample gave at least 6 million isolated PBMCs. A remark on this clonotype: No antigen is known for it.

CDR1 and CDR2 from the germline V gene are SEHNR and FQNEAQ (reference sequence). V was cut by 5 bases and J by 7 bases, with 14 bases left in between. This CDR3 is 14 amino acids long. The receptor comes from a man aged 40-49 years in good health. The sample taken for sequencing was blood. The chain joins TRBV7-9 to TRBJ1-4; no clear D gene. CDR3 DNA sequence: TGTGCCAGCAGCCCGGGCCTAGAGGTTGAAAAACTGTTTTTT. It translates to CASSPGLEVEKLFF.